This T cell receptor beta chain was observed in a study of cytomegalovirus exposure and HLA in healthy donors. Primers: 60 Vbeta forward and 13 Jbeta reverse. Assay: immunoSEQ multiplex PCR; the TCRdb copy retains only in-frame clones and omits some. Here the sample spans around 120,000 clones, around 78% being singletons. Details on this clone: No antigen is known for it.

Overall study findings and caveats: The study recorded 150 to 200 TCR beta chains that were cytomegalovirus-associated.

In germline, CDR1 is LGHNA, CDR2 YSLEER. V lost 2 bases and J 1 base, leaving 11 bases between the germline ends. CDR3 length: 15 residues. The clonotype was recovered from a woman aged 50 to 60 in good health and CMV-seronegative. The sample comprised PBMCs. V is TRBV4-3 and J is TRBJ1-1; the D is unclear. This CDR3 is CASSQFGGQNTEAFF. CDR3 sequence (DNA): TGCGCCAGCAGCCAATTTGGAGGGCAGAACACTGAAGCTTTCTTT.